The clone carrying this TCR beta chain has more than one count but fewer than ten. Its antigen is not identified. This sample also contains other DNA sequences that code for the same CDR3. This record belongs to a study of cytomegalovirus exposure and HLA in healthy donors. Across the whole study: Out of 300 to 500 genotyped donors, about 80% belonged to the Caucasian-associated ancestry cluster. Study observations and caveats: The study assumed roughly uniform donor sequencing depth for presence/absence analyses. According to an earlier analysis, most TCR beta V segments yielded productive rearrangements about 87% or about 30% of the time.

The primer mix had 60 Vbeta and 13 Jbeta primers. Here immunoSEQ multiplex PCR was the method, and the copy in TCRdb shows in-frame clones only, minus some. Counted here are 280,000 or so clones, about 90% occurring once; the ten biggest clones make up roughly 2%. V lost 0 bases, J lost 2 bases, and 9 bases lay in between. Germline V gene lookup returns CDR1 SGHRS and CDR2 YFSETQ. This CDR3 comprises 15 residues. V gene TRBV5-1 combines with J gene TRBJ2-1; D is unresolved. The receptor was derived from a woman aged 18-29 years in good health and CMV-seronegative. Specimen: PBMCs. The CDR3 DNA is TGCGCCAGCAGCTTGGTAGGCGGCGCCTACAATGAGCAGTTCTTC. Its protein is CASSLVGGAYNEQFF.